The T cell receptor (beta chain) under discussion was sequenced for a study of blood T cell repertoires in COVID-19. Study overall: PBMCs, B-cell-depleted T cells, or T cells were the source of the cDNA or gDNA that made up the material.

Source study methods: By means of reference gene primer amplification, nucleated cell counts were estimated. The data were produced by immunoSEQ multiplex PCR, yet TCRdb's version contains in-frame clones alone and is incomplete. V and J calls and clone size are as listed in that table; D and trimming were resolved from the DNA. This table holds under 300,000 clones, approximately 86% found once. Sequencing was carried out using peripheral blood. The TCR originated in a woman of 80 years or more with active or convalescent COVID-19.

The CDR3 region is CASSESRRTSMNTEAFF. The CDR3 coding sequence is TGCGCCAGCAGTGAGTCAAGGAGGACGTCCATGAACACTGAAGCTTTCTTT. The gene calls are TRBV10-2 and TRBJ1-1; D not resolved. The CDR3 contains 17 residues. Germline assignment: CDR1 WSHSY and CDR2 SAAADI. V lost 0 bases to trimming and J lost 0 bases, with 14 bases between them.